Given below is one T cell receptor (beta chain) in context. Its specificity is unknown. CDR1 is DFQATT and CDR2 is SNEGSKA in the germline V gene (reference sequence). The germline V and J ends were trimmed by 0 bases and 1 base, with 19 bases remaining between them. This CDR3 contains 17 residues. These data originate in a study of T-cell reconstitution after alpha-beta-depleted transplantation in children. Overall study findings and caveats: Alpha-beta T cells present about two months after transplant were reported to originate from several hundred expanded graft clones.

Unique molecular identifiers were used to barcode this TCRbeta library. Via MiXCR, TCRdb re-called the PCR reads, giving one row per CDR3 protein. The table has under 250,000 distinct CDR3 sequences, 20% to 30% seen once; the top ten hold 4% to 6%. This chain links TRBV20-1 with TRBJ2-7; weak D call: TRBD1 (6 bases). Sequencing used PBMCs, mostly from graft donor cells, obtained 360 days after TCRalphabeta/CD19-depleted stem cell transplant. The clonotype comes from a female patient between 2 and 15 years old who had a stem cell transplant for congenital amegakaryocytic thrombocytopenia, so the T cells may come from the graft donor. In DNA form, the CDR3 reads TGCAGTGCTAGAGATAGCAGGGGCTCCCCTGGGTCCTACGAGCAGTACTTC. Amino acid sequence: CSARDSRGSPGSYEQYF.